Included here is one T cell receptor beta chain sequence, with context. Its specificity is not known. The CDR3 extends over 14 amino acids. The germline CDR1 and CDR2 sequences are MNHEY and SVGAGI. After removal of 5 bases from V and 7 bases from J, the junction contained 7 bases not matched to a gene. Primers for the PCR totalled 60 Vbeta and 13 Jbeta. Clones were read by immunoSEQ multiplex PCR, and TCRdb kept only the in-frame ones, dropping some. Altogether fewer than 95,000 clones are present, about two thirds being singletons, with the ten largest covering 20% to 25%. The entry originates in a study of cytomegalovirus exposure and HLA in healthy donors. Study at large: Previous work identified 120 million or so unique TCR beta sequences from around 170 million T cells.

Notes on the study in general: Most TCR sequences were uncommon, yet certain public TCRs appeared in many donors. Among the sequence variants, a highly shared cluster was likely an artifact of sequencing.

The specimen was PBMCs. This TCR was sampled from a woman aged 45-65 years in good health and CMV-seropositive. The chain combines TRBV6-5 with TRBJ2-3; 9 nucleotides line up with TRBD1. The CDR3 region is CASSPGTGLNTQYF. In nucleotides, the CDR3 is TGTGCCAGCAGTCCAGGGACAGGGCTGAATACGCAGTATTTT.